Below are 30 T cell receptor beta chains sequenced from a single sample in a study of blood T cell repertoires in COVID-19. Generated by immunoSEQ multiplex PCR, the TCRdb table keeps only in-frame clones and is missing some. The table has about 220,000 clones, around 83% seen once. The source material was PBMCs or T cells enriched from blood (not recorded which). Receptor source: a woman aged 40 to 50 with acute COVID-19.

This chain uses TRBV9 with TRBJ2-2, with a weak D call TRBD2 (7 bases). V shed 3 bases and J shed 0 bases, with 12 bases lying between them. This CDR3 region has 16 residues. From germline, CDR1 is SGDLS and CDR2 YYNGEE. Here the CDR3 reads CASSARGGSNTGELFF. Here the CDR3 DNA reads TGTGCCAGCAGCGCAAGGGGGGGTTCGAACACCGGGGAGCTGTTTTTT.

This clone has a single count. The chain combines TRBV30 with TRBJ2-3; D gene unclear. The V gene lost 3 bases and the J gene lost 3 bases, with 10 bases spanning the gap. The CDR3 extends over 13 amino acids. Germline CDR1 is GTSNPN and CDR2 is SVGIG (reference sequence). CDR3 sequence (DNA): TGTGCCTGGAGCCAGGTCAGAACAGATACGCAGTATTTT. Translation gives CAWSQVRTDTQYF.

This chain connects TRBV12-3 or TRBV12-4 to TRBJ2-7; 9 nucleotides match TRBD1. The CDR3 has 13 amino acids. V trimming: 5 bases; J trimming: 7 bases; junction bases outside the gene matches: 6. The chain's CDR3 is CASSRDRVGEQYF. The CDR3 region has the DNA TGTGCCAGCAGTAGGGACAGGGTGGGGGAGCAGTACTTC.

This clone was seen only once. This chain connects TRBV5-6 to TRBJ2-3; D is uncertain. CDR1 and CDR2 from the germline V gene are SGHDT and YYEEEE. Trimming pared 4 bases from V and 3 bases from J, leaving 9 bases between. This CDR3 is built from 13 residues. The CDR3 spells CASSRLRTDTQYF. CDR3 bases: TGTGCCAGCAGCCGCCTGAGAACAGATACGCAGTATTTT.

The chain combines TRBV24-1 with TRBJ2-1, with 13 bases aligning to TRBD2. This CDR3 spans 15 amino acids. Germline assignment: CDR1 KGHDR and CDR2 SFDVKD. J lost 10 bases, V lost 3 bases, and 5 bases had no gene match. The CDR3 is CATSDPGLAGLEQFF. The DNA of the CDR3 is TGTGCCACCAGTGATCCGGGACTAGCGGGACTAGAGCAGTTCTTC.

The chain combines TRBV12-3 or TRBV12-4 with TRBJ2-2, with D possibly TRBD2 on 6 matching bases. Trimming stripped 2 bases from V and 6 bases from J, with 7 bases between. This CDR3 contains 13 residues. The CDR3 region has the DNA TGTGCCAGCAGTTTATGGGAGGCCGGGGAGCTGTTTTTT. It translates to CASSLWEAGELFF.

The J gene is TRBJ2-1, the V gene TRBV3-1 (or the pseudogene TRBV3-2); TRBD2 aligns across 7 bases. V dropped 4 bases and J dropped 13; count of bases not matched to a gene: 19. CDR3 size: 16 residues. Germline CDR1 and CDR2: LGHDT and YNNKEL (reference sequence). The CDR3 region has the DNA TGTGCCAGCAGCCGACTGGGCGGGAGCGCTTTTAAGCACCAGTTCTTC. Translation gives CASSRLGGSAFKHQFF.

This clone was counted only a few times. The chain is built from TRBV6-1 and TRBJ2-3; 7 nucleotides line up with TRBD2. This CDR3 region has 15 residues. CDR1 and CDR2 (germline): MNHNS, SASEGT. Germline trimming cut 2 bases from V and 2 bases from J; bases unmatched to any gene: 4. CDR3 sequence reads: CASSELAVNTDTQYF. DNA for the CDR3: TGTGCCAGCAGTGAACTAGCGGTCAACACAGATACGCAGTATTTT.

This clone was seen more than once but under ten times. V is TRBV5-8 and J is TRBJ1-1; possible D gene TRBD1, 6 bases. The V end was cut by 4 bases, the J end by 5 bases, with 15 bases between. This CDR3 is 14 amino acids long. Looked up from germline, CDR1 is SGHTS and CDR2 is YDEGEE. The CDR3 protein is CASSNLGGGTEAFF. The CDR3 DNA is TGTGCCAGCAGCAACCTAGGGGGGGGAACTGAAGCTTTCTTT.

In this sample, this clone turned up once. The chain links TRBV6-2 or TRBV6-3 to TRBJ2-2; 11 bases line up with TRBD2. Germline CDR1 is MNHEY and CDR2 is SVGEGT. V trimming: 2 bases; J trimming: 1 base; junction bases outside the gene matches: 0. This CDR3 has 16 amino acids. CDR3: CASSYGTSGNTGELFF. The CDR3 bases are TGTGCCAGCAGTTACGGGACTAGCGGGAACACCGGGGAGCTGTTTTTT.

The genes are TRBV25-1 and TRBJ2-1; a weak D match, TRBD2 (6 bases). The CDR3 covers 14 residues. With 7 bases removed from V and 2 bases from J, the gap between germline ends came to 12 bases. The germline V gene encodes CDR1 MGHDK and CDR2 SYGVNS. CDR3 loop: CASNRLGAYNEQFF. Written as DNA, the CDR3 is TGTGCCAGCAATCGACTAGGGGCCTACAATGAGCAGTTCTTC.

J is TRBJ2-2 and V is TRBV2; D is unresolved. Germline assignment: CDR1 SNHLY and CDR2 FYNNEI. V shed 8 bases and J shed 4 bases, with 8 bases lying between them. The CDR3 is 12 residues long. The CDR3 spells CASRWSTGELFF. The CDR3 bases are TGTGCCAGCCGGTGGAGCACCGGGGAGCTGTTTTTT.

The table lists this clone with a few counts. CDR3 amino acids: CASSPEAGGGQPQHF. The CDR3 bases are TGCGCCAGCAGCCCGGAGGCAGGGGGCGGCCAGCCCCAGCATTTT. V usage is TRBV5-1 and J usage is TRBJ1-5; 8 bases fit TRBD1. This CDR3 spans 15 amino acids. The trim removed 4 bases at V and 7 bases at J, leaving 10 bases unmatched. CDR1 is SGHRS and CDR2 is YFSETQ in the germline V gene.

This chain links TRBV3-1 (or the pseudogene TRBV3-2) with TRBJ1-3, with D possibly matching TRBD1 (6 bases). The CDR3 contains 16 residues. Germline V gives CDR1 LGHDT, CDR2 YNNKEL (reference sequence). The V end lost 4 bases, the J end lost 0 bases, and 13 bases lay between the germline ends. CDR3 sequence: CASSPRLGGSGNTIYF. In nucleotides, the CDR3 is TGTGCCAGCAGCCCCCGATTAGGGGGCTCTGGAAACACCATATATTTT.

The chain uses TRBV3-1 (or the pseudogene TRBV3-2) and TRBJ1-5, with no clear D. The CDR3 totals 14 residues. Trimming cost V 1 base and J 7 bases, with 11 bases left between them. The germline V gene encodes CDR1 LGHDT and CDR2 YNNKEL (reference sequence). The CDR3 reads CASSQASGDQPQHF. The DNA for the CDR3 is TGTGCCAGCAGCCAAGCATCGGGAGACCAGCCCCAGCATTTT.

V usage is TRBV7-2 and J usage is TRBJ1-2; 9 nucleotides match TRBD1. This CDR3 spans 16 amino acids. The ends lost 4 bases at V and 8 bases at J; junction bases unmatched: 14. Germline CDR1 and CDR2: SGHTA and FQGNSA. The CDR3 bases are TGTGCCAGCAGCTCCAGAAAACCGGGACAGGGTTCCGGCTACACCTTC. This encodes CASSSRKPGQGSGYTF.

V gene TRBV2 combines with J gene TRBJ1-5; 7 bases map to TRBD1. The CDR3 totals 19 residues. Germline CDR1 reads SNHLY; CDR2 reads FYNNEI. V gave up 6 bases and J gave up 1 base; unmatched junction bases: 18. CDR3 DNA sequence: TGTGCCAGCAGGGACCCCCTCCGGACAGGATCAAGGAGCAATCAGCCCCAGCATTTT. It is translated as CASRDPLRTGSRSNQPQHF.

In nucleotides, the CDR3 is TGTGCCAGCAGCTTGGGGCAGTCTGAGCAGTTCTTC. Translating gives CASSLGQSEQFF. The genes are TRBV9 and TRBJ2-1; tentatively, D is TRBD1 (5 bases). Trimming left V 4 bases short and J 9 bases short, with 11 bases between. The CDR3 is 12 amino acids. The germline V gene encodes CDR1 SGDLS and CDR2 YYNGEE.

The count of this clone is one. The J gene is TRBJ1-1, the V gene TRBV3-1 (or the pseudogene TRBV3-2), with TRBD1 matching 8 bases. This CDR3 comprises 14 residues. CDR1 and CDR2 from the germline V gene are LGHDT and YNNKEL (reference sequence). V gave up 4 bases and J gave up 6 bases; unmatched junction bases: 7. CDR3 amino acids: CASSRTGGWSEAFF. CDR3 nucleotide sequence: TGTGCCAGCAGCCGAACAGGGGGATGGTCTGAAGCTTTCTTT.

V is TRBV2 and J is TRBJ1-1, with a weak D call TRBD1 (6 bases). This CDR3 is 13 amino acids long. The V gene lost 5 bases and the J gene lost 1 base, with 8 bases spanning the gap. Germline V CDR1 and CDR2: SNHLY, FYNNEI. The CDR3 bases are TGTGCCAGCAGTACAGGGTGGAACACTGAAGCTTTCTTT. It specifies CASSTGWNTEAFF.

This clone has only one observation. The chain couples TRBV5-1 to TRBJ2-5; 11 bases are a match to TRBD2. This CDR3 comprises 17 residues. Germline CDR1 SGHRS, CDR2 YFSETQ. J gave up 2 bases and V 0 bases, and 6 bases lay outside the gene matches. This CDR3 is CASSLGGLAGGQETQYF. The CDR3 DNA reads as TGCGCCAGCAGCTTGGGTGGACTAGCGGGCGGACAAGAGACCCAGTACTTC.

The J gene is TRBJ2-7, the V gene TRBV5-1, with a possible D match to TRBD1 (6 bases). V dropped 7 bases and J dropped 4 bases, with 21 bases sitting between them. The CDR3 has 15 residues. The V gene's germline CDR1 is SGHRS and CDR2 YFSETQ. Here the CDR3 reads CASRDFGATGYEQYF. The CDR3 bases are TGCGCCAGCCGAGACTTCGGGGCAACAGGGTACGAGCAGTACTTC.

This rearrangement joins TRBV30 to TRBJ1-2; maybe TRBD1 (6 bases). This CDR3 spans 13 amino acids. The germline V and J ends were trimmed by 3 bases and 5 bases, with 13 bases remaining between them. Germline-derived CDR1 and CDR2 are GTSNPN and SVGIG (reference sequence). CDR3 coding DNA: TGTGCCTGGAGCCTAAGGACAGAGTATGGCTACACCTTC. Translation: CAWSLRTEYGYTF.

The CDR3 protein is CASSLRGFTEAFF. The DNA for the CDR3 is TGCGCCAGCAGCTTGAGGGGTTTCACTGAAGCTTTCTTT. The chain uses TRBV5-1 and TRBJ1-1, with D possibly being TRBD1 (5 bases). Trimming removed 1 base at V and 4 bases at J, with 8 bases between. CDR3 size: 13 residues. In germline, CDR1 is SGHRS, CDR2 YFSETQ.

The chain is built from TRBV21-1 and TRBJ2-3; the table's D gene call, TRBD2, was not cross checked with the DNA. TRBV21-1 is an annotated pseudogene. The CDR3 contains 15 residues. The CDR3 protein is CASSNRGSGGPPEYF. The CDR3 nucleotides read TGTGCCAGCAGCAACAGAGGGAGCGGGGGGCCCCCTGAGTATTTT.

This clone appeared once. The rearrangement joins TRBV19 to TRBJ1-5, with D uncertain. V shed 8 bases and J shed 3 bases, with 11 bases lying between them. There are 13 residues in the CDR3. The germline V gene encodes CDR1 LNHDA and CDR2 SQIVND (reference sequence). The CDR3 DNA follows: TGTGCCAGTCGCTCGAACTTCAATCAGCCCCAGCATTTT. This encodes CASRSNFNQPQHF.

The DNA of the CDR3 is TGCGCCAGCAGCCAAGATCTAGCGGGGGGGCCGAGGCAAGAGACCCAGTACTTC. Translated, it gives CASSQDLAGGPRQETQYF. The chain recombines TRBV4-1 with TRBJ2-5, with 12 nucleotides matching TRBD2. CDR3 size: 18 residues. V was clipped by 0 bases and J by 2 bases; unmatched bases: 7. The V gene's germline CDR1 is MGHRA and CDR2 YSYEKL.

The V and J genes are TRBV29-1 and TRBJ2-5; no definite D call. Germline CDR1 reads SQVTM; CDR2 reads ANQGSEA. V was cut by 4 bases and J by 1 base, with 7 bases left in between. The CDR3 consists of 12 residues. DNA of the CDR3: TGCAGCGTTGGACAAATCCAAGAGACCCAGTACTTC. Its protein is CSVGQIQETQYF. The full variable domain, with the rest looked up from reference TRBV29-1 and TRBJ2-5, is SAVISQKPSRDICQRGTSLTIQCQVDSQVTMMFWYRQQPGQSLTLIATANQGSEATYESGFVIDKFPISRPNLTFSTLTVSNMSPEDSSIYLCSVGQIQETQYFGPGTRLLVL.

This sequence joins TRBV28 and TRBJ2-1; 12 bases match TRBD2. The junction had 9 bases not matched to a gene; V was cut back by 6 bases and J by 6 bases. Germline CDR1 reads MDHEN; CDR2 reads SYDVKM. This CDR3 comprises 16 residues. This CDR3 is CASSLPGLAGSNEQFF. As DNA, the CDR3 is TGTGCCAGCAGCCTTCCGGGACTAGCGGGCTCCAATGAGCAGTTCTTC.

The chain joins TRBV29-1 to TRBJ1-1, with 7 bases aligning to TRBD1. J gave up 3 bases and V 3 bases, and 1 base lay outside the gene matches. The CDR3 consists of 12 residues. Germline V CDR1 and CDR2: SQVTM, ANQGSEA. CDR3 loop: CSVDQGDTEAFF. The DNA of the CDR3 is TGCAGCGTTGATCAGGGGGACACTGAAGCTTTCTTT.